Listed below are T cell receptor beta chains from one sample, sequenced in a study of shared T cell receptors in the human thymus. Profiling relied on immunoSEQ multiplex PCR, and the TCRdb table lists in-frame clones only, not all of them. Seen here are about 500,000 clones, more than 75% observed once, and the top ten hold about 0.014%. These data are also associated with another study on human thymus T cells.

The sequenced sample was thymocytes. The receptor set was obtained from a boy in the first two years of life with a congenital heart defect. CDR3s include the opening cysteine and the closing phenylalanine or tryptophan. The order of the fields is clone size, V gene, J gene, D gene, CDR3 protein, CDR3 DNA. A D gene is named only where the DNA matches it firmly. Rows give clone size only sometimes, using once, few, many, or a class for an expanded clone.

>NA|TRBV6-6|TRBJ2-7|NA
CASSSARSYGEQYF
TGTGCCAGCAGTAGTGCGAGGAGTTATGGCGAGCAGTACTTC
>NA|TRBV14|TRBJ2-1|NA
CASSHPCDEQFF
TGTGCCAGCAGCCACCCCTGCGATGAGCAGTTCTTC
>NA|TRBV28|TRBJ2-7|NA
CASSLRGNDYEQYF
TGTGCCAGCAGTTTACGCGGAAACGACTACGAGCAGTACTTC
>NA|TRBV10-3|TRBJ2-7|NA
CAISESGTAFNEQYF
TGTGCCATCAGTGAGTCGGGGACTGCCTTCAACGAGCAGTACTTC
>few|TRBV30|TRBJ2-1|NA
CAWSRLSYNEQFF
TGTGCCTGGAGTCGGTTGTCCTACAATGAGCAGTTCTTC
>NA|TRBV15|TRBJ2-1|TRBD2
CATSRDEVPGTSRYEQFF
TGTGCCACCAGCAGAGATGAGGTTCCCGGGACTAGCCGCTATGAGCAGTTCTTC
>NA|TRBV28|TRBJ2-7|NA
CASRRDRGYEQYF
TGTGCCAGCAGGCGGGACAGAGGCTACGAGCAGTACTTC
>few|TRBV27|TRBJ1-4|TRBD1
CASSPGQGRTNEKLFF
TGTGCCAGCAGTCCGGGACAGGGTCGGACTAATGAAAAACTGTTTTTT
>NA|TRBV28|TRBJ2-7|TRBD2
CASSPTSGELYEQYF
TGTGCCAGCAGTCCCACTAGCGGGGAACTCTACGAGCAGTACTTC
>NA|TRBV27|TRBJ1-1|TRBD1
CASRKGATEAFF
TGTGCCAGCAGGAAGGGGGCGACTGAAGCTTTCTTT
>NA|TRBV15|TRBJ1-1|TRBD1
CATSRAGGRDTEAFF
TGTGCCACCAGCAGAGCAGGGGGGCGGGACACTGAAGCTTTCTTT
>NA|TRBV15|TRBJ2-7|NA
CATSRGGQGKGYEQYF
TGTGCCACCAGCAGAGGGGGGCAGGGCAAAGGCTACGAGCAGTACTTC
>NA|TRBV21-1|TRBJ1-1|NA
CASLRSPPDRASEAFF
TGTGCCAGCCTTCGATCCCCCCCCGACAGGGCCAGTGAAGCTTTCTTT
>NA|TRBV4-3|TRBJ2-7|NA
CASSQEARVATYEQYF
TGCGCCAGCAGCCAAGAAGCGCGAGTGGCTACCTACGAGCAGTACTTC
>once|TRBV9|TRBJ1-3|NA
CASSPRSHLFGNTIYF
TGTGCCAGCAGCCCCCGGTCCCACCTCTTTGGAAACACCATATATTTT
>once|TRBV20-1|TRBJ2-7|TRBD2
CSAPLAGGPVF
TGCAGTGCTCCACTAGCGGGAGGGCCGGTCTTC
>NA|TRBV10-3|TRBJ2-7|NA
CAISESGAEEQYF
TGTGCCATCAGTGAGTCAGGGGCGGAGGAGCAGTACTTC
>NA|TRBV6-4|TRBJ2-7|NA
CASKGRGAYEQYF
TGTGCCAGCAAGGGTCGTGGGGCTTACGAGCAGTACTTC
>NA|TRBV4-3|TRBJ2-1|TRBD2
CASSQQVAPSGYSYNEQFF
TGCGCCAGCAGCCAACAGGTTGCTCCTAGCGGATACTCCTACAATGAGCAGTTCTTC
>NA|TRBV19|TRBJ2-7|NA
CASSLAGLSYEQYF
TGTGCCAGTAGTCTCGCGGGACTCTCCTACGAGCAGTACTTC
>NA|TRBV11-2|TRBJ2-7|TRBD2
CASSLKREGGEQYF
TGTGCCAGCAGCTTGAAGCGGGAGGGAGGCGAGCAGTACTTC
>NA|TRBV7-3|TRBJ2-1|TRBD2
CASSLRDREDNEQFF
TGTGCCAGCAGCTTAAGGGACCGGGAGGACAATGAGCAGTTCTTC
>NA|TRBV10-3|TRBJ2-6|TRBD1
CAIRRGQGLGGGANVLTF
TGTGCCATCAGAAGGGGACAGGGGCTCGGAGGTGGGGCCAACGTCCTGACTTTC
>NA|TRBV15|TRBJ2-7|TRBD2
CATSRPKWTSGPPSSYEQYF
TGTGCCACCAGCAGACCAAAGTGGACTAGCGGACCCCCCTCATCCTACGAGCAGTACTTC
>NA|TRBV7-4|TRBJ1-2|TRBD1
CASSPGQGENYGYTF
TGTGCCAGCAGCCCCGGACAGGGGGAGAACTATGGCTACACCTTC
>NA|TRBV5-1|TRBJ2-7|NA
CASSLRPRDNYEQYF
TGCGCCAGCAGCTTACGCCCCCGGGACAACTACGAGCAGTACTTC
>NA|TRBV27|TRBJ1-2|NA
CARHRRVYGYTF
TGTGCCAGACACAGGAGGGTCTATGGCTACACCTTC
>NA|TRBV20-1|TRBJ1-2|NA
CSARGGGGYTF
TGCAGTGCTAGAGGGGGGGGAGGCTACACCTTC
>NA|TRBV19|TRBJ1-6|NA
CASSIGGRVSAPLHF
TGTGCCAGTAGTATTGGGGGCAGGGTGTCGGCACCCCTCCACTTT
>NA|TRBV28|TRBJ1-2|NA
CASRSFLHHRANYGYTF
TGTGCCAGCAGGTCATTCCTTCACCACAGGGCTAACTATGGCTACACCTTC
>NA|TRBV5-4|TRBJ2-1|NA
CASSPKKVADNNEQFF
TGTGCCAGCAGCCCTAAAAAGGTAGCGGACAACAATGAGCAGTTCTTC
>NA|TRBV5-6|TRBJ1-2|NA
CASSLGQVNYGYTF
TGTGCCAGCAGCTTGGGTCAGGTTAACTATGGCTACACCTTC
>NA|TRBV29-1|TRBJ2-5|NA
CSVERREQETQYF
TGCAGCGTTGAAAGGCGGGAACAAGAGACCCAGTACTTC
>NA|TRBV30|TRBJ2-2|TRBD2
CAWRETSGSPHGELFF
TGTGCCTGGAGGGAGACTAGCGGGAGTCCCCACGGGGAGCTGTTTTTT
>NA|TRBV10-3|TRBJ1-2|TRBD1
CATLDRLLDGYTF
TGTGCCACCCTGGACAGGCTGCTGGATGGCTACACCTTC
>NA|TRBV27|TRBJ2-2|NA
CASSQTGPLGGELFF
TGTGCCAGCAGCCAGACAGGCCCCCTCGGCGGGGAGCTGTTTTTT
>NA|TRBV7-7|TRBJ2-2|NA
CASSPTPGSEELFF
TGTGCCAGCAGCCCTACCCCGGGAAGCGAAGAGCTGTTTTTT
>NA|TRBV7-3|TRBJ2-7|NA
CASSPGPGKPYEQYF
TGTGCCAGCAGCCCCGGGCCAGGGAAACCCTACGAGCAGTACTTC
>NA|TRBV15|TRBJ2-3|TRBD2
CATSRVPPASGRARMADTQYF
TGTGCCACCAGCAGAGTGCCCCCGGCTAGCGGGAGGGCCAGGATGGCAGATACGCAGTATTTT
>NA|TRBV6-1|TRBJ2-5|NA
CASKREWETQYF
TGTGCCAGCAAAAGGGAGTGGGAGACCCAGTACTTC
>NA|TRBV9|TRBJ2-1|TRBD1
CASSVEGAASSYNEQFF
TGTGCCAGCAGCGTAGAGGGGGCGGCAAGCTCCTACAATGAGCAGTTCTTC
>NA|TRBV27|TRBJ2-7|TRBD2
CASSVAGPRPDEQYF
TGTGCCAGCAGTGTAGCGGGACCCCGTCCCGACGAGCAGTACTTC
>NA|TRBV10-3|TRBJ1-2|NA
CATRGQSQSPVNYGYTF
TGTGCCACCCGAGGACAGTCTCAAAGCCCGGTTAACTATGGCTACACCTTC
>NA|TRBV7-2|TRBJ2-7|TRBD1
CASSLGPLDRGFYEQYF
TGTGCCAGCAGCTTGGGCCCGCTCGACAGGGGTTTTTACGAGCAGTACTTC
>NA|TRBV27|TRBJ2-1|NA
CASSATTGDGLAAYNEQFF
TGTGCCAGCAGCGCAACGACAGGGGACGGGCTAGCGGCCTACAATGAGCAGTTCTTC
>NA|TRBV28|TRBJ2-7|TRBD2
CASRGLAGSYEQYF
TGTGCCAGCCGCGGACTAGCGGGGTCCTACGAGCAGTACTTC
>NA|TRBV27|TRBJ2-7|NA
CASSYVSGSSYEQYF
TGTGCCAGCAGCTATGTTAGCGGTAGCTCCTACGAGCAGTACTTC
>NA|TRBV5-6|TRBJ2-5|TRBD1
CASSPPTPPGQADQETQYF
TGTGCCAGCAGCCCCCCAACTCCCCCGGGACAGGCCGACCAAGAGACCCAGTACTTC
>NA|TRBV15|TRBJ2-1|TRBD2
CATSRALAGGPDVNEQFF
TGTGCCACCAGCAGAGCCCTAGCGGGAGGGCCTGACGTAAATGAGCAGTTCTTC
>NA|TRBV11-2|TRBJ2-3|NA
CASSITGTSITDTQYF
TGTGCCAGCAGCATAACCGGGACTTCGATCACAGATACGCAGTATTTT
>NA|TRBV5-1|TRBJ1-1|TRBD1
CASAPTGRNTEAFF
TGCGCCAGCGCCCCGACAGGGAGAAACACTGAAGCTTTCTTT
>NA|TRBV23-1|TRBJ1-4|NA
CASERPTGGNEKLFF
TGCGCCAGCGAACGGCCCACGGGTGGGAATGAAAAACTGTTTTTT
>NA|TRBV29-1|TRBJ2-3|TRBD2
CSVERPGTSEGTDTQYF
TGCAGCGTTGAAAGGCCCGGGACTAGCGAGGGCACAGATACGCAGTATTTT
>NA|TRBV6-1|TRBJ1-5|NA
CASTPAGASNQPQHF
TGTGCCAGCACCCCGGCGGGGGCTAGCAATCAGCCCCAGCATTTT
>NA|TRBV7-8|TRBJ2-7|TRBD2
CASSPSPSGNILYEQYF
TGTGCCAGCAGCCCCTCCCCGAGCGGGAACATCCTCTACGAGCAGTACTTC
>NA|TRBV2|TRBJ2-4|TRBD2
CASRGLTGGGAKNIQYF
TGTGCCAGCAGGGGACTAACGGGAGGGGGGGCCAAAAACATTCAGTACTTC
>NA|TRBV4-3|TRBJ2-1|TRBD2
CASSPTSGYYNEQFF
TGCGCCAGCAGCCCAACTAGCGGATACTACAATGAGCAGTTCTTC
>NA|TRBV7-7|TRBJ2-7|TRBD2
CASSATGTSDEQYF
TGTGCTAGCAGCGCGACCGGGACTAGCGACGAGCAGTACTTC